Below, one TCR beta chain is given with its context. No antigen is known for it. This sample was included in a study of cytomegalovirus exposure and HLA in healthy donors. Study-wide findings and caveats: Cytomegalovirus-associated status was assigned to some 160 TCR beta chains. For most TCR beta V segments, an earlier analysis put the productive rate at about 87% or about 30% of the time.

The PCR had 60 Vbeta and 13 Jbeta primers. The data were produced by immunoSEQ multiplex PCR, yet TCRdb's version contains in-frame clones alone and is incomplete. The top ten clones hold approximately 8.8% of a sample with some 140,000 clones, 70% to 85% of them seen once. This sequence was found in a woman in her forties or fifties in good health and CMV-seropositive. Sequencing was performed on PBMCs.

CDR3 nucleotide sequence: TGCGCCAGCAGCTTGGGTATCGAGATCTCCTATAATTCACCCCTCCACTTT. Encoded protein: CASSLGIEISYNSPLHF. The chain couples TRBV5-1 to TRBJ1-6, with D hard to call. Germline V gene lookup returns CDR1 SGHRS and CDR2 YFSETQ. V was trimmed by 0 bases and J by 0 bases, leaving 10 bases between them. This CDR3 region has 17 residues.